The 19 T cell receptor beta chains below were found in one sample sequenced in a study of shared clonotypes between healthy human individuals. The repertoire was sequenced with immunoSEQ multiplex PCR; TCRdb's copy has only in-frame clones and lacks some. The data hold around 980,000 clones, with approximately 80% observed a single time. The sequencing input was memory CD4+ T cells from PBMCs. Documented subset: CD45RA-negative fraction. The origin of the receptors is a man younger than 30 in good health. Some clones in this sample may be carry-over from other donors' samples.

The V call is TRBV29-1, the J call TRBJ2-5, with 9 bases lining up with TRBD2. The V gene's germline CDR1 is SQVTM and CDR2 ANQGSEA. Germline trimming cut 7 bases from V and 4 bases from J; bases unmatched to any gene: 4. This CDR3 is 12 amino acids long. CDR3 sequence (DNA): TGCAGCGGGGAACTAGCGGGAGAGACCCAGTACTTC. This sequence encodes CSGELAGETQYF.

The gene calls are TRBV5-1 and TRBJ1-1; D uncertain. From germline, CDR1 is SGHRS and CDR2 YFSETQ. The CDR3 runs 15 residues. The V end lost 4 bases, the J end lost 3 bases, and 16 bases lay between the germline ends. The CDR3 bases are TGCGCCAGCAGCGTAGGTGGGGTAGTTTACACTGAAGCTTTCTTT. Protein: CASSVGGVVYTEAFF.

This clone was recorded at least ten times. This chain uses TRBV27 with TRBJ2-6, with TRBD2 identical over 7 bases. The CDR3 loop spans 20 amino acids. Germline-derived CDR1 and CDR2 are MNHEY and SMNVEV (reference sequence). Unmatched junction bases numbered 15, after V lost 4 bases and J lost 0 bases. CDR3 bases: TGTGCCAGCAGTTCCCGGCCCGCCTGGGAGGGAAGCTCTGGGGCCAACGTCCTGACTTTC. Encoded protein: CASSSRPAWEGSSGANVLTF.

The genes are TRBV5-1 and TRBJ1-1; possibly TRBD1 for D (6 bases). The CDR3 has 16 residues. V gave up 3 bases and J gave up 0 bases, with 15 bases separating them. From germline, CDR1 is SGHRS and CDR2 YFSETQ. CDR3 bases: TGCGCCAGCAGCTCAACTCCGGGACACCTGAACACTGAAGCTTTCTTT. The encoded protein is CASSSTPGHLNTEAFF.

The V call is TRBV7-8, the J call TRBJ2-7; 7 nucleotides agree with TRBD2. Germline V CDR1 and CDR2: SGHVS, FQNEAQ. V was clipped by 5 bases and J by 0 bases; unmatched bases: 10. The CDR3 spans 16 residues. CDR3 DNA sequence: TGTGCCAGCAGCCCCACGGGGGGAGTGGGCTCCTACGAGCAGTACTTC. Amino acids: CASSPTGGVGSYEQYF. The whole variable domain, filled in from reference TRBV7-8 and TRBJ2-7, reads GAGVSQSPRYKVAKRGQDVALRCDPISGHVSLFWYQQALGQGPEFLTYFQNEAQLDKSGLPSDRFFAERPEGSVSTLKIQRTQQEDSAVYLCASSPTGGVGSYEQYFGPGTRLTVT.

The chain employs TRBV29-1 and TRBJ1-5, with TRBD1 matching over 7 bases. V lost 7 bases to trimming and J lost 5 bases; unmatched junction nucleotides: 8. Germline V gene lookup returns CDR1 SQVTM and CDR2 ANQGSEA. The CDR3 is made up of 13 amino acids. The chain's CDR3 is CSAQDQGDQPQHF. CDR3 in DNA: TGCAGCGCTCAGGACCAGGGGGATCAGCCCCAGCATTTT.

V is TRBV5-1 and J is TRBJ1-1; perhaps TRBD1 as D (6 bases). This CDR3 comprises 12 residues. The ends were cut back, 5 bases at V and 5 bases at J, with 10 bases in the middle. Per germline, CDR1 SGHRS and CDR2 YFSETQ. The CDR3: CASSGGATEAFF. CDR3 DNA sequence: TGCGCCAGCAGTGGGGGGGCAACTGAAGCTTTCTTT.

The gene calls are TRBV7-2 and TRBJ1-5, with D unresolved. Germline loops: CDR1 SGHTA, CDR2 FQGNSA. The V end was cut by 5 bases, the J end by 5 bases, with 10 bases between. This CDR3 region has 13 residues. The CDR3 spells CASSTSWDQPQHF. CDR3 bases: TGTGCCAGCAGCACCAGCTGGGATCAGCCCCAGCATTTT.

The gene calls are TRBV10-3 and TRBJ1-3, with TRBD1 matching over 7 bases. Trimming at V came to 10 bases and at J to 0 bases, leaving 3 bases not matched to a gene. From germline, CDR1 is ENHRY and CDR2 SYGVKD. The CDR3 has 13 residues. CDR3 DNA sequence: TGTGCCACCGGGGACAGCTCTGGAAACACCATATATTTT. Amino acids: CATGDSSGNTIYF.

As regards this clone: A much larger clone is a single base away; this may be a read error. Within the sample, other DNA sequences also encode this same CDR3. The DNA for the CDR3 is TGTGCCAGCAGTCGGGACAACACTGAAGCTTTCTTT. Amino acid sequence: CASSRDNTEAFF. This chain joins TRBV2 and TRBJ1-1; the D gene is possibly TRBD1 (5 bases). Germline loops: CDR1 SNHLY, CDR2 FYNNEI. The length of the CDR3 is 12 residues. V gave up 5 bases and J gave up 2 bases, with 6 bases separating them.

The J gene is TRBJ2-1, the V gene TRBV4-1; 7 positions agree with TRBD1. This CDR3 spans 15 amino acids. CDR1 is MGHRA, CDR2 YSYEKL, per germline. Trimming removed 4 bases from V and 1 base from J; junction bases left unmatched: 4. The CDR3 nucleotides read TGCGCCAGCAGCCCATCACAGGGGTCCTACAATGAGCAGTTCTTC. Protein: CASSPSQGSYNEQFF.

The chain carries TRBV7-8 and TRBJ2-2; the D call may be TRBD1 or TRBD2 (5 bases each). The CDR3 contains 15 residues. Germline-derived CDR1 and CDR2 are SGHVS and FQNEAQ. The V end was cut by 5 bases, the J end by 1 base, with 11 bases between. CDR3 coding DNA: TGTGCCAGCAGCCCCCGTGGGGGGAACACCGGGGAGCTGTTTTTT. Its translation is CASSPRGGNTGELFF.

In regard to this clone: Distinct nucleotide sequences in the sample also encode this CDR3. This rearrangement joins TRBV7-3 to TRBJ2-1, with 11 bases matching TRBD2. The CDR3 is 15 residues long. Germline V CDR1 and CDR2: SGHTA, FQGTGA. V was clipped by 4 bases and J by 4 bases; unmatched bases: 3. The CDR3: CASSSGLAVYNEQFF. CDR3 bases: TGTGCCAGCAGCTCGGGACTAGCGGTGTACAATGAGCAGTTCTTC.

On this clone: This sample includes further DNA sequences coding for the same CDR3. The chain joins TRBV9 to TRBJ2-7, with D unresolved. The V gene's germline CDR1 is SGDLS and CDR2 YYNGEE. This CDR3 is built from 15 residues. Between the trimmed V and J ends, which lost 0 bases and 0 bases, there was a span of 10 bases. CDR3 sequence (DNA): TGTGCCAGCAGCGTAGGTGACACCAGCTCCTACGAGCAGTACTTC. This codes for CASSVGDTSSYEQYF. The full variable domain, in which reference TRBV9 and TRBJ2-7 provide the parts outside the CDR3, is DSGVTQTPKHLITATGQRVTLRCSPRSGDLSVYWYQQSLDQGLQFLIQYYNGEERAKGNILERFSAQQFPDLHSELNLSSLELGDSALYFCASSVGDTSSYEQYFGPGTRLTVT.

V usage is TRBV9 and J usage is TRBJ2-7; unclear D gene. V lost 3 bases and J 6 bases, leaving 13 bases between the germline ends. The CDR3 runs 13 residues. Germline loops: CDR1 SGDLS, CDR2 YYNGEE. In DNA, the CDR3 is TGTGCCAGCAGCGCAGGTTTTTCGGGCGAGCAGTACTTC. It specifies CASSAGFSGEQYF.

In this sample, this clone turned up a few times. The V call is TRBV30, the J call TRBJ2-1, with 7 nucleotides matching TRBD2. From germline, CDR1 is GTSNPN and CDR2 SVGIG (reference sequence). This CDR3 spans 14 amino acids. V shed 2 bases and J 7 bases; nucleotides not matched to a gene: 8. CDR3: CAWSWASGRNEQFF. CDR3 DNA: TGTGCCTGGAGTTGGGCTAGCGGCCGTAATGAGCAGTTCTTC.

This chain uses TRBV6-5 with TRBJ2-6; D remains ambiguous. The V end was cut by 6 bases, the J end by 4 bases, with 10 bases between. The CDR3 is made up of 14 amino acids. Germline CDR1 reads MNHEY; CDR2 reads SVGAGI. The CDR3 loop reads CASSLMVGANVLTF. The CDR3 DNA is TGTGCCAGCAGCCTAATGGTGGGGGCCAACGTCCTGACTTTC.

The rearrangement uses TRBV7-2 and TRBJ1-5; D might be TRBD1 (5 bases). The CDR3 runs to 13 residues. Trimming stripped 5 bases from V and 5 bases from J, with 10 bases between. The germline V gene encodes CDR1 SGHTA and CDR2 FQGNSA. The CDR3: CASSTMGDQPQHF. The CDR3 bases are TGTGCCAGCAGCACCATGGGGGATCAGCCCCAGCATTTT. Full variable domain (missing parts from reference TRBV7-2 and TRBJ1-5): GAGVSQSPSNKVTEKGKDVELRCDPISGHTALYWYRQSLGQGLEFLIYFQGNSAPDKSGLPSDRFSAERTGGSVSTLTIQRTQQEDSAVYLCASSTMGDQPQHFGDGTRLSIL.

This clone was observed a few times. The genes are TRBV4-1 and TRBJ1-2; TRBD1 is a possible D gene (5 bases). Germline CDR1 and CDR2: MGHRA and YSYEKL. V was pared by 1 base and J by 0 bases, with 12 bases between. The CDR3 loop spans 16 amino acids. The CDR3 sequence is CASSQVPRASNYGYTF. The CDR3 coding sequence is TGCGCCAGCAGCCAAGTACCCAGGGCGTCTAACTATGGCTACACCTTC.